This note documents a single T cell receptor (beta chain) sequence. This receptor's antigen is unknown. This record belongs to a study of T cells expressing NK-cell markers (dated by TCRdb to 2020 to 2022). Concerning the study at large: Eight or nine donors provided sorted CD3+CD56+NKG2C+, CD3+CD56+NKG2C- and CD3+CD56-NKG2C+ T-cell subsets, whose TCR beta-chain repertoires were profiled. The study sequenced eight donors, all healthy volunteers chosen at random: three men and five women. Of the eight sequenced donors, seven were found to be HCMV-seropositive and one was found to be HCMV-seronegative. The libraries were sequenced on Illumina HiSeq 2000/2500, MiSeq or NextSeq, producing 2 x 150 bp reads. General study outcomes and caveats: It remained unclear whether the expanded NKG2C-expressing T cell clones were specific for HCMV antigens. Those dominant clonotypes were again the most abundant among CD3+CD56-NKG2C+ cells in four donors, at roughly 28.3-60.1%. In several donors, the dominant CD3+CD56+NKG2C+ clonotypes were found to rank among the top 10 CD8+ clonotypes and to make up about 1.0-7.0% of CD8+ T cells.

HCMV-specific IgG was detected in serum with a commercial ELISA kit to determine HCMV serostatus. Ficoll density gradient centrifugation was used to isolate peripheral blood mononuclear cells from blood. The CDR3 has 13 amino acids, counting the end cysteine and phenylalanine. No DNA sequence was recorded. CDR1 SEHNR and CDR2 FQNEAQ were looked up in the germline V gene (reference sequence). The instrument given in TCRdb is Illumina HiSeq 2000. 5'RACE template switching, by which a universal primer site and unique molecular identifiers were added, was used to make TCR beta cDNA libraries. Synthesis of cDNA was primed from the TCR beta constant segment and was followed by two consecutive PCR amplification steps. On the study's bioinformatics: Reads were demultiplexed and grouped by UMI with MIGEC, and clonotypes were assembled and quantified with MiTCR. To exclude erroneous sequences, only TCR cDNA sequences supported by at least two reads were retained. The tcR package was used for downstream repertoire analysis, with clonotypes matched between fractions based on CDR3 nucleotide sequence plus V segment. VDJmatch was used to annotate antigen specificity against VDJdb, with one amino acid substitution in CDR3 permitted. TCRdb reprocessed the reads; each CDR3 protein sequence makes one entry, and DNA is unavailable. The V and J calls and clone size come from TCRdb's table, not from the authors' own analysis. The table for this sample shows about 370,000 distinct CDR3 sequences. The top ten hold about 10% of the sample.

The sequenced sample was blood T cells: a sorted CD56 or NKG2C T cell subset, CD4+ or CD8+ T cells, or bulk PBMC T cells (not recorded which). This clonotype was sampled from a woman aged 45 to 65 in good health. Donor details come from another sample of the same person, matched by shared clones. The sequence links TRBV7-9 to TRBJ1-2. CDR3 sequence: CASTQAGSYGYTF.